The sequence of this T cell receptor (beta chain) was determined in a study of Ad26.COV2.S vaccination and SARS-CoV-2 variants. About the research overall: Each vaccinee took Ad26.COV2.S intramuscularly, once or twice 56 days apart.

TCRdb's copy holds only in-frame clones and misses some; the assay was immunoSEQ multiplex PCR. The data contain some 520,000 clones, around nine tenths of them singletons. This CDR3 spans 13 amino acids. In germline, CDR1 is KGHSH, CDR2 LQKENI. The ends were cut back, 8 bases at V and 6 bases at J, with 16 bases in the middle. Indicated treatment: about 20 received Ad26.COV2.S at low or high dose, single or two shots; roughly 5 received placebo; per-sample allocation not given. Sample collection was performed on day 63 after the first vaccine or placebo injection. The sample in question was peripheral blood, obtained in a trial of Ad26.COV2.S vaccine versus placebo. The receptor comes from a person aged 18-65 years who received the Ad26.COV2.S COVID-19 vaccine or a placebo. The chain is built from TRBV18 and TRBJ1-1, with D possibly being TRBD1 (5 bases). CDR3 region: CASKPSGGAEAFF. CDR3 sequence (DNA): TGTGCCAGCAAACCATCCGGAGGGGCTGAAGCTTTCTTT.